This T cell receptor beta chain was retrieved from a study of T-cell memory formation after mild COVID-19. Study-wide background: The TCR clusters were mostly specific to one donor.

General study findings and limits: Mainly CM and EM harbored the contracting CD4+ clones; mainly EMRA harbored the CD8+ ones.

A word on this clonotype: Its target is unknown.

Germline V lookup: CDR1 SGDLS, CDR2 YYNGEE. V lost 0 bases and J 2 bases, leaving 8 bases between the germline ends. This CDR3 region has 14 residues. TCRdb processed the 5' RACE reads anew with MiXCR; each CDR3 protein has one entry. The sample holds some 490,000 distinct CDR3 sequences, around a sixth seen once. This rearrangement joins TRBV9 to TRBJ1-1; D is undetermined. The sample taken for sequencing was PBMCs or a T cell subset sorted from them (not recorded which). This TCR was recovered from an adult woman who had mild COVID-19 (a few samples of this study predate the infection). Cell type and time point are not known. The CDR3 DNA reads as TGTGCCAGCAGCGTAGCGGTGGGTAACACTGAAGCTTTCTTT. It yields the protein CASSVAVGNTEAFF.